A selection of T cell receptor beta chains follows, all from one sample in a study of T-cell memory formation after mild COVID-19. In TCRdb, the 5' RACE reads were re-called with MiXCR into one record per CDR3 protein. The table records 150,000 to 200,000 distinct CDR3 sequences, around 18% of them present only once. The source material was PBMCs or a T cell subset sorted from them (not recorded which). These receptors all stem from a man younger than 35 who had mild COVID-19 (a few samples of this study predate the infection). Cell type and time point are not known. Each CDR3 is given with its conserved first and last residue. The D gene is left open where the match is weak. Size tells how often a clone was seen (once, few, many) or the class of an expanded clone, and some rows leave it out.

j_gene | d_gene | v_gene | abundance | CDR3aa | CDR3nt
TRBJ1-5 | - | TRBV6-5 | few | CASSPTLPGTRLNRGNQPQHF | TGTGCCAGCAGTCCAACACTTCCCGGGACCCGTCTCAATCGGGGCAATCAGCCCCAGCATTTT
TRBJ2-2 | - | TRBV12-3/TRBV12-4 | few | CASSFPPGDGELFF | TGTGCCAGCAGTTTTCCTCCAGGGGACGGGGAGCTGTTTTTT
TRBJ2-2 | - | TRBV11-2 | - | CASSSLPRGNTGELFF | TGTGCCAGCAGCTCCCTACCCAGGGGGAACACCGGGGAGCTGTTTTTT
TRBJ2-4 | - | TRBV6-5 | few | CASSPGTTPAKNIQYF | TGTGCCAGCAGCCCCGGGACCACGCCGGCCAAAAACATTCAGTACTTC
TRBJ1-4 | TRBD1 | TRBV5-1 | few | CASSLGGTGDEKLFF | TGCGCCAGCAGCCTAGGGGGGACAGGGGACGAAAAACTGTTTTTT
TRBJ2-3 | - | TRBV4-1 | few | CASSQVGGGYTDTQYF | TGCGCCAGCAGCCAAGTTGGCGGAGGCTACACAGATACGCAGTATTTT
TRBJ1-1 | - | TRBV5-4 | - | CASSSISGNTEAFF | TGTGCCAGCAGCTCCATCTCAGGGAACACTGAAGCTTTCTTT
TRBJ1-3 | TRBD1 | TRBV5-1 | few | CASSFDTTGIGNTIYF | TGCGCCAGCAGCTTCGATACGACAGGGATCGGAAACACCATATATTTT
TRBJ1-1 | - | TRBV29-1 | few | CSVRPIGEAFF | TGCAGCGTTCGTCCAATAGGTGAAGCTTTCTTT
TRBJ2-3 | TRBD2 | TRBV10-3 | few | CAISDPGLAASDTQYF | TGTGCCATCAGTGACCCTGGACTAGCGGCCTCAGATACGCAGTATTTT
TRBJ2-3 | - | TRBV7-2 | - | CASSPILLAAQGGTQYF | TGTGCCAGCAGCCCAATCCTACTAGCGGCCCAGGGGGGTACGCAGTATTTT
TRBJ2-3 | TRBD2 | TRBV7-8 | - | CASSFSSGGAGDTQYF | TGTGCCAGCAGCTTCTCAAGCGGGGGGGCCGGAGATACGCAGTATTTT
TRBJ2-7 | - | TRBV6-6 | - | CASSTDRVSYEQYF | TGTGCCAGCAGTACTGACAGAGTCTCCTACGAGCAGTACTTC
TRBJ2-7 | - | TRBV6-5 | - | CASRSPGRSYEQYF | TGTGCCAGCAGGTCCCCGGGACGGAGCTACGAGCAGTACTTC
TRBJ2-3 | TRBD2 | TRBV5-1 | many | CASGIAGSTDTQYF | TGCGCCAGCGGGATAGCGGGGAGCACAGATACGCAGTATTTT
TRBJ1-2 | TRBD1 | TRBV4-3 | - | CASSRQGAEGYTF | TGCGCCAGCAGCCGACAGGGGGCGGAGGGCTACACCTTC
TRBJ1-5 | - | TRBV5-8 | - | CASSLPGRDQPQHF | TGTGCCAGCAGCTTGCCCGGGAGGGACCAGCCCCAGCATTTT
TRBJ1-2 | - | TRBV4-1 | - | CASSHLFKTETGYGYTF | TGCGCCAGCAGCCACCTATTTAAGACAGAGACGGGCTATGGCTACACCTTC
TRBJ2-5 | - | TRBV20-1 | - | CSAIRGETQYF | TGCAGTGCTATTCGTGGTGAGACCCAGTACTTC
TRBJ1-1 | TRBD1 | TRBV27 | - | CASSLRTGRKSTEAFF | TGTGCCAGCAGTCTCCGGACAGGGAGGAAAAGCACTGAAGCTTTCTTT
TRBJ1-1 | TRBD1 | TRBV19 | - | CASSIAQGALGTEAFF | TGTGCCAGTAGTATAGCGCAGGGGGCGTTAGGGACTGAAGCTTTCTTT
TRBJ2-7 | - | TRBV18 | - | CASRLRDGAYEQYF | TGTGCCAGCCGCTTGAGGGACGGTGCCTACGAGCAGTACTTC
TRBJ1-2 | TRBD1 | TRBV7-2 | - | CASNLDRAGGYTF | TGTGCCAGCAACTTGGACAGGGCTGGTGGCTACACCTTC
TRBJ2-5 | - | TRBV6-5 | - | CASSYRAGRQETQYF | TGTGCCAGCAGTTATCGGGCGGGGCGACAAGAGACCCAGTACTTC
TRBJ1-5 | - | TRBV5-1 | few | CASSLEGTPHQPQHF | TGCGCCAGCAGCTTGGAGGGGACACCCCATCAGCCCCAGCATTTT
TRBJ2-5 | - | TRBV11-2 | few | CASSLRALGQSETQYF | TGTGCCAGCAGCTTAAGAGCCCTCGGACAATCGGAGACCCAGTACTTC
TRBJ2-3 | - | TRBV5-1 | few | CASRRGQPTDTQYF | TGCGCCAGCAGAAGAGGACAGCCAACAGATACGCAGTATTTT
TRBJ1-1 | - | TRBV6-5 | few | CASRTGGEAFF | TGTGCCAGCAGGACGGGCGGTGAAGCTTTCTTT
TRBJ1-3 | TRBD1 | TRBV5-1 | few | CASSFSGGTLSGNTIYF | TGCGCCAGCAGCTTTTCAGGGGGGACGCTCTCTGGAAACACCATATATTTT
TRBJ2-7 | TRBD1 | TRBV6-1 | few | CASSEGGQGIPYEQYF | TGTGCCAGCAGTGAAGGGGGACAGGGAATCCCCTACGAGCAGTACTTC
TRBJ2-5 | TRBD2 | TRBV18 | few | CASSPLAGGQETQYF | TGTGCCAGCTCACCACTGGCGGGGGGCCAAGAGACCCAGTACTTC
TRBJ2-2 | TRBD1 | TRBV5-5 | few | CASSWTGNTGELFF | TGTGCCAGCAGCTGGACAGGTAACACCGGGGAGCTGTTTTTT
TRBJ2-3 | TRBD2 | TRBV7-9 | - | CASSRTSGAGDTQYF | TGTGCCAGCAGCCGGACTAGCGGGGCCGGGGATACGCAGTATTTT
TRBJ2-5 | - | TRBV7-7 | - | CASSSRGGSEETQYF | TGTGCTAGCAGCTCCCGGGGCGGCAGCGAAGAGACCCAGTACTTC
TRBJ2-3 | - | TRBV5-5 | few | CASSFGGTGDTQYF | TGTGCCAGCAGCTTCGGGGGAACAGGAGATACGCAGTATTTT
TRBJ2-3 | TRBD2 | TRBV5-1 | - | CASHWPAGGSTDTQYF | TGCGCCAGCCACTGGCCAGCGGGGGGGTCCACAGATACGCAGTATTTT
TRBJ2-1 | - | TRBV7-2 | few | CASSSSGGPGEQFF | TGTGCCAGCAGCTCTTCCGGGGGGCCTGGTGAGCAGTTCTTC
TRBJ1-1 | - | TRBV27 | many | CASGASAEAFF | TGTGCCAGCGGCGCGTCCGCTGAAGCTTTCTTT
TRBJ1-1 | - | TRBV29-1 | few | CSVAGGNTEAFF | TGCAGCGTTGCGGGCGGGAACACTGAAGCTTTCTTT
TRBJ2-5 | - | TRBV6-2/TRBV6-3 | few | CASSSQGLGETQYF | TGTGCCAGCAGTTCCCAGGGGCTTGGAGAGACCCAGTACTTC
TRBJ2-2 | - | TRBV9 | - | CASSVDPRGNTGELFF | TGTGCCAGCAGCGTAGATCCGCGGGGGAACACCGGGGAGCTGTTTTTT
TRBJ1-2 | TRBD1 | TRBV7-2 | - | CATTKDRTNYGYTF | TGTGCCACCACTAAGGACAGGACGAACTATGGCTACACCTTC
TRBJ2-5 | - | TRBV5-1 | - | CASSVAGTRQETQYF | TGCGCCAGCAGCGTAGCCGGGACTCGACAAGAGACCCAGTACTTC
TRBJ2-1 | - | TRBV4-1 | few | CASSPKSPAGSEQFF | TGCGCCAGCAGCCCCAAGAGCCCGGCGGGAAGCGAGCAGTTCTTC
TRBJ2-3 | - | TRBV15 | - | CATSRGGPRLANSPTDTQYF | TGTGCCACCAGCAGAGGGGGGCCTCGATTAGCGAATAGTCCCACAGATACGCAGTATTTT
TRBJ1-6 | TRBD1 | TRBV6-6 | - | CASKGQVSHNSPLHF | TGTGCCAGCAAGGGACAGGTATCCCATAATTCACCCCTCCACTTT
TRBJ2-3 | TRBD2 | TRBV2 | - | CASRGLAGGTQYF | TGTGCCAGCAGGGGACTAGCGGGGGGGACGCAGTATTTT
TRBJ2-3 | TRBD2 | TRBV7-2 | - | CASSLIAGALQGADTQYF | TGTGCCAGCAGTCTAATAGCGGGGGCGCTCCAAGGCGCAGATACGCAGTATTTT
TRBJ2-7 | - | TRBV30 | - | CAWTGRRSRGHSYEQYF | TGTGCCTGGACGGGGAGGAGGTCGCGGGGGCACTCCTACGAGCAGTACTTC
TRBJ1-4 | TRBD1 | TRBV4-1 | few | CASSRQGGEKLFF | TGCGCCAGCAGCCGCCAGGGGGGTGAAAAACTGTTTTTT
TRBJ2-5 | TRBD2 | TRBV2 | few | CASTLAGEGTQYF | TGTGCCAGCACCTTAGCGGGGGAGGGGACCCAGTACTTC
TRBJ1-6 | - | TRBV5-1 | - | CASSLALGSPLHF | TGCGCCAGCAGCTTGGCGCTCGGTTCACCCCTCCACTTT
TRBJ1-4 | TRBD1 | TRBV5-1 | - | CASSEQGARNEKLFF | TGCGCCAGCAGCGAACAGGGGGCGCGTAATGAAAAACTGTTTTTT
TRBJ2-5 | - | TRBV9 | few | CASSLETGTWETQYF | TGTGCCAGCAGCTTAGAAACAGGGACTTGGGAGACCCAGTACTTC